This TCR beta chain emerged from a study of T-cell reconstitution after alpha-beta-depleted transplantation in children. Preparation of the TCRbeta library used unique molecular identifiers. TCRdb processed the PCR reads anew with MiXCR; each CDR3 protein has one entry. The sample holds some 590,000 distinct CDR3 sequences, about 11% seen once. The CDR3 runs to 12 residues. V was shortened by 6 bases and J by 8 bases, with 13 bases between the two germline ends. Germline V gene lookup returns CDR1 MNHEY and CDR2 SVGEGT. The sequence derives from a human donor who donated a stem cell graft to a child with acute myeloid leukemia. The source was PBMCs from the stem cell graft donor, collected from the stem cell graft. This chain uses TRBV6-2 or TRBV6-3 with TRBJ1-2, with D unclear. The CDR3 loop is CASSLELFGYTF. The DNA of the CDR3 is TGTGCCAGCAGCTTGGAGCTATTCGGCTACACCTTC.